This T cell receptor (beta chain) derives from a study of neurological immune-mediated disorders. By 5'RACE with 10-nucleotide random UMIs, the cDNA was made. TCRdb independently ran MiXCR on the 5' RACE reads; one entry per CDR3 protein. The table includes under 85,000 distinct CDR3 sequences, 13% to 15% detected once. V dropped 2 bases and J dropped 0 bases, with 3 bases sitting between them. Germline V lookup: CDR1 SGHKS, CDR2 YYEKEE (reference sequence). CDR3 size: 12 residues. This clonotype was found many times. Its antigen is unknown. Study outcomes and limitations: Private repertoires in all groups were suggested by the absence of shared CDR3 amino acid sequences among expanded clones across subjects.

V and J are TRBV5-5 and TRBJ2-7; D unclear. The specimen was PBMCs. The origin of this receptor is a woman between 50 and 59 years old in good health. In nucleotides, the CDR3 is TGTGCCAGCAGCTTACGCTCCTACGAGCAGTACTTC. Translation gives CASSLRSYEQYF.